The 14 T cell receptor beta chains given below trace back to one sample, sequenced in a study of T cells in Graves' hyperthyroidism and ophthalmopathy. Regions amplified from RNA transcripts were the TCR beta CDR3 regions. The HTBI set primed first-round TCR CDR3 RT-PCR. From the multiplex PCR reads, TCRdb called clonotypes with MiXCR, one entry per CDR3 protein. The sample lists about 570,000 distinct CDR3 sequences; 46% were seen once. The sequencing sample was made of peripheral blood or thyroid tissue (not recorded which). The receptors stem from an adult woman with Graves' disease, either hyperthyroidism or ophthalmopathy (not recorded which).

On this clonotype itself: A much larger clonotype is one base distant, so this may be a read error. The CDR3 end shows no conserved phenylalanine or tryptophan, and so a read error is likely. The chain employs TRBV12-3 or TRBV12-4 and TRBJ2-7; unclear D gene. CDR3 length: 15 amino acids. Trimming removed 3 bases at V and 0 bases at J, with 12 bases between. The CDR3 spells CASSLRRSSSYEQYL. In DNA, the CDR3 is TGTGCCAGCAGTTTGAGACGGTCGAGCTCCTACGAGCAGTACCTC.

This clonotype came up many times. V and J are TRBV5-5 and TRBJ1-5; D ambiguous. CDR1 and CDR2 (germline): SGHKS, YYEKEE (reference sequence). Trimming removed 4 bases at V and 3 bases at J, with 8 bases between. This CDR3 spans 13 amino acids. The CDR3 sequence is CASSPFLNQPQHF. The CDR3, as DNA: TGTGCCAGCAGCCCCTTCCTCAATCAGCCCCAGCATTTT.

This clonotype was recorded at least ten times. This chain joins TRBV7-9 and TRBJ2-5, with 11 positions matching TRBD2. The V segment lost 5 bases and the J segment 5 bases; nucleotides outside the gene matches: 4. The CDR3 runs to 14 residues. Germline V gives CDR1 SEHNR, CDR2 FQNEAQ (reference sequence). This CDR3 is CASSHSGRDETQYF. The CDR3 nucleotides read TGTGCCAGCAGCCATAGCGGGAGGGACGAGACCCAGTACTTC.

This chain links TRBV10-3 with TRBJ1-5, with 9 bases fitting TRBD1. The V segment lost 3 bases and the J segment 10 bases; nucleotides outside the gene matches: 13. CDR1 and CDR2 from the germline V gene are ENHRY and SYGVKD. The CDR3 consists of 16 residues. The CDR3 coding sequence is TGTGCCATCAGTGACGCGGACAGGGGAATTAATTCACCCCAGCATTTT. Its translation is CAISDADRGINSPQHF.

CDR3 sequence: CASSLLAGGTGGRETQYF. CDR3 DNA sequence: TGTGCCAGCAGCTTACTAGCGGGAGGGACCGGGGGAAGGGAGACCCAGTACTTC. The chain couples TRBV2 to TRBJ2-5, with TRBD2 identical over 13 bases. This CDR3 has 18 amino acids. The V segment lost 6 bases and the J segment 5 bases; nucleotides outside the gene matches: 15. Germline-derived CDR1 and CDR2 are SNHLY and FYNNEI.

In its sample, this clonotype was seen many times. The chain joins TRBV7-2 to TRBJ1-4; D is unresolved. This CDR3 is built from 13 residues. Germline V gene sequence: CDR1 SGHTA, CDR2 FQGNSA. V was trimmed by 3 bases and J by 8 bases, leaving 10 bases between them. CDR3 amino acids: CASSFRREEKLFF. CDR3 nucleotides: TGTGCCAGCAGCTTCCGGAGGGAGGAAAAACTGTTTTTT.

V and J are TRBV10-2 and TRBJ1-2, with D possibly matching TRBD1 (5 bases). Germline loops: CDR1 WSHSY, CDR2 SAAADI. The V end lost 7 bases, the J end lost 8 bases, and 14 bases lay between the germline ends. This CDR3 region has 12 residues. The CDR3 sequence is CASMRDSQGYTF. In nucleotides, the CDR3 is TGCGCCAGCATGAGAGACAGCCAAGGCTACACCTTC.

Written as DNA, the CDR3 is TGTGCCATCGGACGGAGCGGGGGGCAAGAGACCCAGTACTTC. Amino acids: CAIGRSGGQETQYF. The chain couples TRBV10-3 to TRBJ2-5, with 9 nucleotides matching TRBD2. The CDR3 consists of 14 residues. Trimming at V came to 8 bases and at J to 2 bases, leaving 6 bases not matched to a gene. Germline loops: CDR1 ENHRY, CDR2 SYGVKD.

The sample holds a few counts of this clonotype. The J gene is TRBJ2-7, the V gene TRBV6-6; no clear D. Trimming took off 4 bases at V and 3 bases at J, with 10 bases between the two ends. The germline V gene encodes CDR1 MNHNY and CDR2 SVGAGI (reference sequence). The CDR3 covers 13 residues. The CDR3 region is CASSFRRNYEQYF. CDR3 nucleotide sequence: TGTGCCAGCAGTTTTCGAAGAAACTACGAGCAGTACTTC.

Ten or more counts support this clonotype. V is TRBV10-2 and J is TRBJ2-7; the match to TRBD1 covers 8 bases. The V gene end was trimmed by 6 bases and the J gene end by 5 bases; junction bases not matched to a gene: 6. The CDR3 loop spans 13 amino acids. Per the germline V gene, CDR1 is WSHSY and CDR2 is SAAADI. This chain's CDR3 is CASSWDRLHEQYF. In DNA, the CDR3 is TGCGCCAGCAGCTGGGACAGGCTCCACGAGCAGTACTTC.

This clonotype was seen repeatedly, ten times or more. The genes are TRBV19 and TRBJ2-5; no clear D. V was cut by 1 base and J by 5 bases, with 14 bases left in between. The CDR3 extends over 15 amino acids. Germline V lookup: CDR1 LNHDA, CDR2 SQIVND (reference sequence). This CDR3 reads CASSIGHKGAETQYF. In nucleotides, the CDR3 is TGTGCCAGTAGTATAGGTCATAAGGGCGCGGAGACCCAGTACTTC.

The genes are TRBV5-8 and TRBJ2-7; D not certain. Trimming removed 4 bases at V and 9 bases at J, with 14 bases between. Looked up from germline, CDR1 is SGHTS and CDR2 is YDEGEE. The CDR3 extends over 12 amino acids. The CDR3 region is CASSLTERAQYF. CDR3 nucleotides: TGTGCCAGCAGCCTGACGGAGCGTGCGCAGTACTTC.

This clonotype came up many times. The CDR3 loop reads CASSPGRGTGELFF. CDR3 nucleotide sequence: TGTGCCAGCAGCCCCGGCAGGGGGACCGGGGAGCTGTTTTTT. The chain has TRBV9 and TRBJ2-2, with 7 bases lining up with TRBD1. The CDR3 runs to 14 residues. Germline CDR1 reads SGDLS; CDR2 reads YYNGEE. The ends lost 4 bases at V and 5 bases at J; junction bases unmatched: 5.

CDR3 sequence reads: CASSSVMQGANYGYTF. The CDR3 nucleotides read TGTGCCAGCAGTTCGGTAATGCAGGGGGCTAACTATGGCTACACCTTC. The chain couples TRBV28 to TRBJ1-2; 7 bases align to TRBD1. This CDR3 spans 16 amino acids. Germline V CDR1 and CDR2: MDHEN, SYDVKM. The J segment lost 0 bases and the V segment lost 4 bases, leaving 8 bases of the junction unmatched.